This T cell receptor (beta chain) comes out of a study of identical twins. General study findings and limits: Abundant beta clonotypes from cord blood had fewer insertions, unlike memory repertoires, which showed none. Invariant populations such as MAIT and iNKT cells could partly muddle zero-insertion analyses.

This clonotype has ten or more counts. Its antigen is as yet unknown. Germline-derived CDR1 and CDR2 are SGDLS and YYNGEE. The CDR3 runs to 15 residues. The V end lost 4 bases, the J end lost 5 bases, and 18 bases lay between the germline ends. Template switching added a universal primer site, and cDNA bore unique molecular identifiers. Via MiXCR, TCRdb re-called the 5' RACE reads, giving one row per CDR3 protein. The repertoire consists of approximately 240,000 distinct CDR3 sequences, with about an eighth occurring once and the leading ten covering around 8.9%. Sequenced: memory (CD45RO+) T cells sorted from blood. The sequence was obtained from a woman between 18 and 29 years old in good health. The chain carries TRBV9 and TRBJ1-1, with D possibly matching TRBD1 (6 bases). In DNA form, the CDR3 reads TGTGCCAGCAGCTCCACAGGGACCCCGCAAACTGAAGCTTTCTTT. This encodes CASSSTGTPQTEAFF.